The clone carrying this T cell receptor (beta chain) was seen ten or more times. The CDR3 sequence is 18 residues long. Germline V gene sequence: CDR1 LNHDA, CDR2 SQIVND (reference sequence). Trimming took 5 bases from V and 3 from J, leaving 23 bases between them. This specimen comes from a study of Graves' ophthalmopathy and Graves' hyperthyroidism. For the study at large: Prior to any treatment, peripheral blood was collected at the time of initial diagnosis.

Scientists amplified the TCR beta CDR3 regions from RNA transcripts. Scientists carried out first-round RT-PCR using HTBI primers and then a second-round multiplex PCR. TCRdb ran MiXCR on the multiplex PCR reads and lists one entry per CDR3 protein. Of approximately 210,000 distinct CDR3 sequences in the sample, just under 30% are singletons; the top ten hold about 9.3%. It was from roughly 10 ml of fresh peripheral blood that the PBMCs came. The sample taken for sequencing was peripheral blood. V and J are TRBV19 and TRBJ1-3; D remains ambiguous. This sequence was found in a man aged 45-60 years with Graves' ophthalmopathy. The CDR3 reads CASSSSNVFLGGGNTIYF. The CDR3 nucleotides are TGTGCCAGTAGTTCGTCCAATGTCTTCCTCGGCGGTGGAAACACCATATATTTT.